This passage covers 20 T cell receptor beta chains from one sample sequenced in a study of T cells in Graves' hyperthyroidism and ophthalmopathy. RNA transcripts served as the template for amplifying TCR beta CDR3 regions. The primer set for the first-round RT-PCR of the TCR CDR3 was HTBI. Each CDR3 protein gets one entry after TCRdb re-called the multiplex PCR reads with MiXCR. This sample has under 650,000 distinct CDR3 sequences, with roughly 17% found just once. Sequencing was performed on blood. The receptors stem from a woman between 25 and 40 years old with Graves' hyperthyroidism.

This clonotype occurred many times. This chain connects TRBV30 to TRBJ1-2, with 9 bases matching TRBD1. The V gene's germline CDR1 is GTSNPN and CDR2 SVGIG (reference sequence). V was pared by 5 bases and J by 2 bases, with 12 bases of the junction left unmatched. CDR3 length: 16 residues. CDR3 in amino acids: CAWLSGTGSSNYGYTF. CDR3 bases: TGTGCCTGGCTATCCGGGACAGGGTCGTCGAACTATGGCTACACCTTC.

The rearrangement links TRBV5-1 to TRBJ2-5, with 16 nucleotides matching TRBD2. The CDR3 runs to 19 residues. The V and J ends lost 3 bases and 4 bases, in that order; junction bases with no gene match: 12. The germline CDR1 and CDR2 sequences are SGHRS and YFSETQ. The CDR3 sequence: CASSSPPGLAGGGGETQYF. The CDR3, as DNA: TGCGCCAGCAGCTCGCCTCCGGGACTAGCGGGAGGGGGAGGAGAGACCCAGTACTTC.

The chain couples TRBV10-2 to TRBJ2-2; tentative D call: TRBD2 (6 bases). The V end lost 3 bases, the J end lost 4 bases, and 12 bases lay between the germline ends. From germline, CDR1 is WSHSY and CDR2 SAAADI. CDR3 length: 15 residues. Here the CDR3 reads CASSDGRELTGELFF. As DNA, the CDR3 is TGCGCCAGCAGTGATGGACGGGAGCTCACCGGGGAGCTGTTTTTT.

This clonotype was seen repeatedly, ten times or more. The chain joins TRBV7-8 to TRBJ2-7; TRBD2 is a possible D gene (6 bases). Germline V gene lookup returns CDR1 SGHVS and CDR2 FQNEAQ. The V end was cut by 1 base, the J end by 0 bases, with 13 bases between. The CDR3 has 16 amino acids. The CDR3 DNA sequence: TGTGCCAGCAGCTTAGAAGGGACTGGAACCTCCTACGAGCAGTACTTC. It codes for CASSLEGTGTSYEQYF.

This clonotype was seen many times. The rearrangement links TRBV7-3 to TRBJ2-1; tentative D call: TRBD2 (6 bases). The V end lost 2 bases, the J end lost 0 bases, and 11 bases lay between the germline ends. There are 16 residues in the CDR3. Germline loops: CDR1 SGHTA, CDR2 FQGTGA. This CDR3 reads CASSLSGESSYNEQFF. CDR3 in DNA: TGTGCCAGCAGCTTATCGGGGGAGAGCTCCTACAATGAGCAGTTCTTC. Based on the CDR3 plus reference TRBV7-3 and TRBJ2-1, the full variable domain is GAGVSQTPSNKVTEKGKYVELRCDPISGHTALYWYRQSLGQGPEFLIYFQGTGAADDSGLPNDRFFAVRPEGSVSTLKIQRTERGDSAVYLCASSLSGESSYNEQFFGPGTRLTVL.

In regard to this clonotype: A much bigger clone sits one base away, suggesting this may be a read error. The V gene is TRBV6-5, the J gene TRBJ1-1; D remains ambiguous. The CDR3 spans 17 residues. Germline-derived CDR1 and CDR2 are MNHEY and SVGAGI. V was trimmed by 2 bases and J by 0 bases, leaving 16 bases between them. The CDR3 DNA reads as TGTGCCAGCAGTTACCTGAGTACTCAACCAATGAACACTGAAGCTTTCTTT. It specifies CASSYLSTQPMNTEAFF.

At least ten counts were recorded for this clonotype. J is TRBJ2-1 and V is TRBV30, with 8 bases lining up with TRBD1. The CDR3 length is 12 residues. The V gene's germline CDR1 is GTSNPN and CDR2 SVGIG (reference sequence). V dropped 0 bases and J dropped 14; count of bases not matched to a gene: 6. The CDR3 DNA follows: TGTGCCTGGAGTGTACAGGGGGACAAAGAGTTCTTC. As protein: CAWSVQGDKEFF.

This clonotype was observed once. The chain carries TRBV7-6 and TRBJ2-3; a possible D gene is TRBD2 (6 bases). Looked up from germline, CDR1 is SGHVS and CDR2 is FNYEAQ. This CDR3 region has 15 residues. Trimming took 5 bases from V and 2 from J, leaving 14 bases between them. The CDR3 bases are TGTGCCAGCAGCCTCGGACTAACCACCACAGATACGCAGTATTTT. It encodes CASSLGLTTTDTQYF.

This clonotype showed up many times. The chain is built from TRBV7-3 and TRBJ1-1; a possible D gene is TRBD1 (5 bases). The CDR3 contains 15 residues. Germline V lookup: CDR1 SGHTA, CDR2 FQGTGA. V dropped 3 bases and J dropped 1 base, with 12 bases sitting between them. DNA for the CDR3: TGTGCCAGCAGCTTGCGACCGACAGCGAACACTGAAGCTTTCTTT. It is translated as CASSLRPTANTEAFF.

This chain joins TRBV9 and TRBJ2-7; D gene unclear. The V end was cut by 0 bases, the J end by 3 bases, with 13 bases between. CDR1 and CDR2 from the germline V gene are SGDLS and YYNGEE. The CDR3 runs 15 residues. The CDR3 coding sequence is TGTGCCAGCAGCGTAGGGGCAGGTATACTCTACGAGCAGTACTTC. Protein: CASSVGAGILYEQYF. Drawing the rest from reference TRBV9 and TRBJ2-7, the complete variable domain is DSGVTQTPKHLITATGQRVTLRCSPRSGDLSVYWYQQSLDQGLQFLIQYYNGEERAKGNILERFSAQQFPDLHSELNLSSLELGDSALYFCASSVGAGILYEQYFGPGTRLTVT.

There are a few counts of this clonotype. This sequence joins TRBV20-1 and TRBJ2-7; 11 positions match TRBD2. The V gene end was trimmed by 5 bases and the J gene end by 7 bases; junction bases not matched to a gene: 16. Looked up from germline, CDR1 is DFQATT and CDR2 is SNEGSKA (reference sequence). This CDR3 has 16 amino acids. CDR3 nucleotides: TGCAGTGCTCCCGTCACTAGCGGGAGTAGGGCTAGAGAGCAGTACTTC. Protein product: CSAPVTSGSRAREQYF.

This clonotype was observed many times. The rearrangement uses TRBV7-3 and TRBJ2-7; the D gene is possibly TRBD1 (5 bases). This CDR3 contains 13 residues. The V end lost 2 bases, the J end lost 3 bases, and 8 bases lay between the germline ends. CDR1 and CDR2 (germline): SGHTA, FQGTGA. This CDR3 is CASSLDRYYEQYF. Here the CDR3 DNA reads TGTGCCAGCAGCTTAGACAGATACTACGAGCAGTACTTC. The entire variable domain, with the rest obtained from reference TRBV7-3 and TRBJ2-7, is as follows: GAGVSQTPSNKVTEKGKYVELRCDPISGHTALYWYRQSLGQGPEFLIYFQGTGAADDSGLPNDRFFAVRPEGSVSTLKIQRTERGDSAVYLCASSLDRYYEQYFGPGTRLTVT.

V usage is TRBV29-1 and J usage is TRBJ2-1, with unresolved D. This CDR3 comprises 13 residues. CDR1 and CDR2 from the germline V gene are SQVTM and ANQGSEA. Trimming took off 3 bases at V and 4 bases at J, with 10 bases between the two ends. CDR3 coding DNA: TGCAGCGTTGATCCCGGACGGTACAATGAGCAGTTCTTC. Residues: CSVDPGRYNEQFF.

This clonotype was seen many times. The genes are TRBV11-1 and TRBJ1-1; D is unclear. Germline values: CDR1 SGHAT, CDR2 FQDESV (reference sequence). Between the trimmed V and J ends, which lost 2 bases and 1 base, there was a span of 8 bases. The length of the CDR3 is 14 residues. The CDR3 sequence is CASSLNQENTEAFF. CDR3 DNA sequence: TGTGCCAGCAGCTTAAACCAGGAGAACACTGAAGCTTTCTTT.

The V gene is TRBV20-1, the J gene TRBJ1-5; 8 positions agree with TRBD1. Per the germline V gene, CDR1 is DFQATT and CDR2 is SNEGSKA (reference sequence). This CDR3 spans 14 amino acids. With V trimmed by 3 bases and J by 0 bases, 1 base remained unmatched. CDR3 coding DNA: TGCAGTGCTAGCCAGGGGGCTAGCAATCAGCCCCAGCATTTT. Protein product: CSASQGASNQPQHF.

The rearrangement joins TRBV10-3 to TRBJ1-1; the D gene is possibly TRBD1 (5 bases). The CDR3 runs to 12 residues. The germline V gene encodes CDR1 ENHRY and CDR2 SYGVKD. Trimming removed 4 bases from V and 7 bases from J, with 10 bases in between. CDR3: CAISVVGDEAFF. CDR3 DNA: TGTGCCATCAGTGTGGTGGGGGATGAAGCTTTCTTT.

Of note for this clonotype: At one boundary the junction diverges from the germline segment, which might be a read error. CDR3 nucleotide sequence: TGCAGTGCTAGGGGTAGACTGAACACTCAAGCTTTCTTT. Translating it yields CSARGRLNTQAFF. V gene TRBV20-1 combines with J gene TRBJ1-1; no reliable D call. The CDR3 runs to 13 residues. Germline V gives CDR1 DFQATT, CDR2 SNEGSKA (reference sequence).

The chain joins TRBV11-2 to TRBJ2-7; 8 nucleotides match TRBD1. The CDR3 is 15 residues long. Trimming cost V 5 bases and J 4 bases; bases outside gene matches: 10. In germline, CDR1 is SGHAT, CDR2 FQNNGV. CDR3 in amino acids: CASSDRQGIQYEQYF. CDR3 DNA sequence: TGTGCCAGCAGCGACCGACAGGGGATCCAATACGAGCAGTACTTC.

For this clonotype: Mismatch with germline at one junction end may stem from a read error. The chain uses TRBV4-2 and TRBJ1-1; 7 bases match TRBD1. Germline CDR1 reads LGHNA; CDR2 reads YNFKEQ. This CDR3 contains 12 residues. CDR3 amino acids: CASGHPGGEAFF. The DNA for the CDR3 is TGTGCCAGCGGCCACCCAGGGGGTGAAGCTTTCTTT.

This clonotype has only a few counts. The chain uses TRBV12-3 or TRBV12-4 and TRBJ2-1; 9 bases are shared with TRBD2. V gave up 2 bases and J gave up 7 bases; unmatched junction bases: 3. CDR3 size: 14 residues. CDR3 region: CASSLLAGINEQFF. CDR3 in DNA: TGTGCCAGCAGTTTACTAGCGGGAATTAATGAGCAGTTCTTC.